This T cell receptor beta chain was captured by sequencing in a study of human T cells and chemical hapten exposure. Study-level information: Throughout the approximately 25-week study, diphenylcyclopropenone was applied weekly to the patients' scalps. Study outcomes and limitations: Alopecia was present in the donors, so their immune response may differ from healthy people's.

Documented time point: pre-sensitization, week 0. The treatment was: therapeutic diphenylcyclopropenone sensitization with weekly scalp DPC. This clonotype was observed many times. Its target is unknown. TCRdb fed the RACE reads into MiXCR, producing one record per CDR3 protein. The sample shows 350,000 to 450,000 distinct CDR3 sequences, approximately 5% of them seen only once. This TCR came from a woman aged 45 to 65 with alopecia areata. Some clones in this sample may be carry-over from other donors' samples. The source was whole blood, collected in connection with sensitization to the hapten diphenylcyclopropenone (DPC).

The CDR3 sequence: CASSSLRLAGGAYEQYF. In DNA, the CDR3 is TGTGCCAGCAGCTCGCTCCGACTAGCGGGAGGGGCCTACGAGCAGTACTTC. The chain combines TRBV7-6 with TRBJ2-7; 14 bases fit TRBD2. After removal of 4 bases from V and 2 bases from J, the junction contained 7 bases not matched to a gene. Germline V gives CDR1 SGHVS, CDR2 FNYEAQ. This CDR3 is 17 amino acids long.